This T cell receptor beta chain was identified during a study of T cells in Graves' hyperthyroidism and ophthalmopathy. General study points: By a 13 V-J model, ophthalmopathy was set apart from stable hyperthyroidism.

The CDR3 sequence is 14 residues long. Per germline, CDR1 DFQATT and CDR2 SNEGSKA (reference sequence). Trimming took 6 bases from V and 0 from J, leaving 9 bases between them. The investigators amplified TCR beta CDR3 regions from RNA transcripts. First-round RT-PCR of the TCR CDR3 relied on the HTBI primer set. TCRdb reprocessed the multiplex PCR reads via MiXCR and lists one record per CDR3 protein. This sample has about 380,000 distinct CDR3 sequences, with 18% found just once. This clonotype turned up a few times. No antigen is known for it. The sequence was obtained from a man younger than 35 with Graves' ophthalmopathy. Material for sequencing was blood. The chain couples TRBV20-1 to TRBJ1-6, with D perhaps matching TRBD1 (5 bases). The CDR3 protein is CSAGDHSYNSPLHF. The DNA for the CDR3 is TGCAGTGCAGGGGACCACTCCTATAATTCACCCCTCCACTTT.